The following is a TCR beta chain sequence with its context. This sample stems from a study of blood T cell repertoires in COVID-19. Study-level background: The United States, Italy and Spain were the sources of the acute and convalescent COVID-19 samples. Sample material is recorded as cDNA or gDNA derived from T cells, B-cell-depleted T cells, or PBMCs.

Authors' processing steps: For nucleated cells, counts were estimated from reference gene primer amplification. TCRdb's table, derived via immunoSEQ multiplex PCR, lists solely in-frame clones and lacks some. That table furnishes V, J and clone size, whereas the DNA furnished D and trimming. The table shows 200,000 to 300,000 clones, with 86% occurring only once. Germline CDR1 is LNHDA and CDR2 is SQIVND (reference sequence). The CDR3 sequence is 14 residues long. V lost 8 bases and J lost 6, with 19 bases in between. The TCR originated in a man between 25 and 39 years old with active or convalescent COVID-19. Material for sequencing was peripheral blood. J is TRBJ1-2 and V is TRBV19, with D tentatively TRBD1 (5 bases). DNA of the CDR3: TGTGCCAGTGGAGGGGACCTTTCCTTCGATGGCTACACCTTC. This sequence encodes CASGGDLSFDGYTF.